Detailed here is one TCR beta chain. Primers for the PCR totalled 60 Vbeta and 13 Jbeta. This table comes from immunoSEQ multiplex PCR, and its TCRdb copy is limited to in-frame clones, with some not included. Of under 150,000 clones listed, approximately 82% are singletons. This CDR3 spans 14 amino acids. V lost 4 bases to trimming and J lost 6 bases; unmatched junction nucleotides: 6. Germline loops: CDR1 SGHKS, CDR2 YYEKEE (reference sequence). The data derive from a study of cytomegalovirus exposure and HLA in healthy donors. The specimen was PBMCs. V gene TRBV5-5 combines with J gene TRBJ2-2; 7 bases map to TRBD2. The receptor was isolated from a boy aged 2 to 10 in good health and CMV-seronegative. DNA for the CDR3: TGTGCCAGCAGCGCGGCGGGAGTACCCGGGGAGCTGTTTTTT. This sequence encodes CASSAAGVPGELFF.